This note documents a single T cell receptor beta chain sequence. Profiled with immunoSEQ multiplex PCR; TCRdb holds only in-frame clones, not every one. The sample comprises about 140,000 clones, about 80% of which are singletons, and approximately 9.5% rests with the top ten. This CDR3 is 15 amino acids long. Germline CDR1 and CDR2: LNHDA and SQIVND (reference sequence). After removal of 4 bases from V and 3 bases from J, the junction contained 8 bases not matched to a gene. These data belong to a study of blood T cell repertoires in COVID-19. Study context: Material from acute and convalescent COVID-19 was sourced from the United States, Italy and Spain.

What was sequenced was peripheral blood. The TCR sequence derives from a woman over 75 in a cohort sampled during active or convalescent COVID-19. V is TRBV19 and J is TRBJ2-5; TRBD1 matches 7 bases. CDR3 loop: CASSTPSTGKETQYF. CDR3 nucleotide sequence: TGTGCCAGTAGTACCCCTTCGACAGGGAAAGAGACCCAGTACTTC.